The 22 T cell receptor beta chains reported below all come from one sample, sequenced in a study of blood T cell repertoires in COVID-19. Clones were sequenced by immunoSEQ multiplex PCR, and TCRdb holds only the in-frame ones, with some missing. The sample yields 200,000 to 250,000 clones, 86% seen once. Sequencing input: PBMCs or T cells enriched from blood (not recorded which). These receptors originate from a woman in her forties with acute COVID-19.

This rearrangement joins TRBV2 to TRBJ2-7; 10 nucleotides line up with TRBD2. The germline CDR1 and CDR2 sequences are SNHLY and FYNNEI. This CDR3 region has 15 residues. V lost 7 bases and J lost 0; bases outside the gene matches: 6. The CDR3: CASIPTSGFSYEQYV. In nucleotides, the CDR3 is TGTGCCAGCATCCCGACTAGCGGGTTCTCCTACGAGCAGTACGTC.

CDR3 DNA: TGTGCCAGCAGTTCCGACAACCCGGCCACTGAAGCTTTCTTT. Translation gives CASSSDNPATEAFF. This sequence joins TRBV6-2 or TRBV6-3 and TRBJ1-1; D uncertain. Germline V lookup: CDR1 MNHEY, CDR2 SVGEGT. The CDR3 extends over 14 amino acids. Deletions cut 4 bases from V and 4 bases from J, with 13 bases between.

The CDR3 loop is CATSTSGGYTDTQYF. CDR3 nucleotide sequence: TGTGCCACCAGCACTAGCGGGGGGTACACAGATACGCAGTATTTT. The V call is TRBV15, the J call TRBJ2-3, with 11 bases matching TRBD2. Germline values: CDR1 LNHNV, CDR2 YYDKDF (reference sequence). With 4 bases clipped from V and 2 bases from J, the junction kept 2 bases outside the gene matches. The CDR3 extends over 15 amino acids.

The rearrangement uses TRBV2 and TRBJ2-7; 11 bases line up with TRBD1. With V trimmed by 6 bases and J by 6 bases, 4 bases remained unmatched. Germline CDR1 and CDR2: SNHLY and FYNNEI. This CDR3 is 13 amino acids long. The CDR3 DNA follows: TGTGCCAGCAGGGACAGGGGGCCAGGCGAGCAGTACTTC. Protein sequence: CASRDRGPGEQYF.

The chain has TRBV3-1 (or the pseudogene TRBV3-2) and TRBJ2-1; 16 positions match TRBD2. This CDR3 is built from 17 residues. J lost 7 bases, V lost 0 bases, and 3 bases had no gene match. Germline loops: CDR1 LGHDT, CDR2 YNNKEL (reference sequence). DNA of the CDR3: TGTGCCAGCAGCCAAGAGGGACTAGCGGGGGGGACGAATGAGCAGTTCTTC. It codes for CASSQEGLAGGTNEQFF.

This chain uses TRBV15 with TRBJ2-5; maybe TRBD2 (5 bases). Germline V gene sequence: CDR1 LNHNV, CDR2 YYDKDF (reference sequence). CDR3 length: 15 amino acids. V was cut by 7 bases and J by 5 bases, with 20 bases left in between. In DNA, the CDR3 is TGTGCCACCAAACCGGGAACAGAGACCTTGGAGACCCAGTACTTC. Amino acids: CATKPGTETLETQYF. The variable domain in full, completed from reference TRBV15 and TRBJ2-5, reads DAMVIQNPRYQVTQFGKPVTLSCSQTLNHNVMYWYQQKSSQAPKLLFHYYDKDFNNEADTPDNFQSRRPNTSFCFLDIRSPGLGDTAMYLCATKPGTETLETQYFGPGTRLLVL.

This chain links TRBV30 with TRBJ1-6; 10 nucleotides agree with TRBD1. Germline V gives CDR1 GTSNPN, CDR2 SVGIG (reference sequence). This CDR3 has 16 amino acids. V lost 1 base to trimming and J lost 6 bases; unmatched junction nucleotides: 6. CDR3 sequence reads: CAWSASRTGGNSPLHF. The CDR3 coding sequence is TGTGCCTGGAGTGCCTCAAGGACAGGGGGTAATTCACCCCTCCACTTT.

J is TRBJ1-2 and V is TRBV14; D perhaps matches TRBD1 (6 bases). This CDR3 has 15 residues. Between the trimmed V and J ends, which lost 3 bases and 6 bases, there was a span of 17 bases. CDR1 and CDR2 (germline): SGHDN, FVKESK. The CDR3 DNA sequence: TGTGCCAGCAGCCAGATGGGACATTTTGGGGATGGCTACACCTTC. This translates into CASSQMGHFGDGYTF. Using reference TRBV14 and TRBJ1-2 for the parts outside the CDR3, the full variable domain is EAGVTQFPSHSVIEKGQTVTLRCDPISGHDNLYWYRRVMGKEIKFLLHFVKESKQDESGMPNNRFLAERTGGTYSTLKVQPAELEDSGVYFCASSQMGHFGDGYTFGSGTRLTVV.

The chain is built from TRBV4-3 and TRBJ1-2; 8 nucleotides agree with TRBD1. This CDR3 region has 16 residues. V gave up 0 bases and J gave up 2 bases; unmatched junction bases: 5. The germline gives CDR1 LGHNA, CDR2 YSLEER. CDR3 nucleotides: TGCGCCAGCAGCCAAGACCTAGGACAGGGCAACTATGGCTACACCTTC. The encoded protein is CASSQDLGQGNYGYTF.

The rearrangement uses TRBV5-1 and TRBJ2-7; 10 bases agree with TRBD1. The CDR3 runs 16 residues. Germline values: CDR1 SGHRS, CDR2 YFSETQ. V shed 4 bases and J 4 bases; nucleotides not matched to a gene: 11. Here the CDR3 DNA reads TGCGCCAGCAGCCCCGGGACAGGGGAGTTCGGGTACGAGCAGTACTTC. It specifies CASSPGTGEFGYEQYF.

This chain joins TRBV18 and TRBJ1-1; 9 nucleotides line up with TRBD1. The CDR3 runs to 12 residues. From germline, CDR1 is KGHSH and CDR2 LQKENI. V was pared by 4 bases and J by 7 bases, with 1 base of the junction left unmatched. CDR3 in DNA: TGTGCCAGCTCACGGACAGGGGATGAAGCTTTCTTT. It translates to CASSRTGDEAFF.

V and J are TRBV19 and TRBJ1-5; 8 bases match TRBD1. The J segment lost 2 bases and the V segment lost 6 bases, leaving 6 bases of the junction unmatched. The CDR3 runs to 15 residues. The germline V gene has CDR1 LNHDA and CDR2 SQIVND (reference sequence). Here the CDR3 DNA reads TGTGCCAGTAGGGGTGGGACAGGCGGCAATCAGCCCCAGCATTTT. It yields the protein CASRGGTGGNQPQHF. Complete variable domain (other parts from reference TRBV19 and TRBJ1-5): DGGITQSPKYLFRKEGQNVTLSCEQNLNHDAMYWYRQDPGQGLRLIYYSQIVNDFQKGDIAEGYSVSREKKESFPLTVTSAQKNPTAFYLCASRGGTGGNQPQHFGDGTRLSIL.

J is TRBJ1-1 and V is TRBV27, with D perhaps TRBD1 (6 bases). Germline V lookup: CDR1 MNHEY, CDR2 SMNVEV (reference sequence). V lost 2 bases and J lost 1, with 11 bases in between. The CDR3 runs to 15 residues. The CDR3: CASSLLGDTNTEAFF. In DNA form, the CDR3 reads TGTGCCAGCAGTTTACTAGGGGACACGAACACTGAAGCTTTCTTT.

Note on this clone: This sample includes further DNA sequences coding for the same CDR3. V gene TRBV9 combines with J gene TRBJ1-1, with a possible D match to TRBD1 (6 bases). CDR1 SGDLS and CDR2 YYNGEE come from the germline V gene. CDR3 length equals 15 residues. The V end lost 2 bases, the J end lost 0 bases, and 11 bases lay between the germline ends. CDR3 nucleotides: TGTGCCAGCAGCGTCGGGACAACTCTGAACACTGAAGCTTTCTTT. Residues: CASSVGTTLNTEAFF.

The chain joins TRBV15 to TRBJ2-3, with TRBD2 as a possible D gene (5 bases). CDR3 length: 13 amino acids. Germline CDR1 LNHNV, CDR2 YYDKDF (reference sequence). Trimming removed 5 bases at V and 1 base at J, with 7 bases between. The CDR3 DNA is TGTGCCACCAGCGCCGGGGGCACAGATACGCAGTATTTT. The encoded protein is CATSAGGTDTQYF.

The chain uses TRBV2 and TRBJ2-3; 13 bases align to TRBD2. Germline loops: CDR1 SNHLY, CDR2 FYNNEI. There are 14 residues in the CDR3. Trimming took 6 bases from V and 11 from J; bases not matched to a gene: 8. CDR3 in amino acids: CASSGTSGVGEQYF. CDR3 in DNA: TGTGCCAGCAGCGGGACTAGCGGGGTGGGGGAGCAGTATTTT.

The V gene is TRBV5-8, the J gene TRBJ2-5; D unresolved. The CDR3 spans 14 residues. The germline gives CDR1 SGHTS, CDR2 YDEGEE. V lost 1 base and J 4 bases, leaving 11 bases between the germline ends. The CDR3 loop reads CASSLTERGETQYF. The CDR3 coding sequence is TGTGCCAGCAGCTTGACCGAACGCGGAGAGACCCAGTACTTC.

The J gene is TRBJ1-2, the V gene TRBV9; unclear D gene. The V end was cut by 3 bases, the J end by 8 bases, with 23 bases between. Germline CDR1 SGDLS, CDR2 YYNGEE. The CDR3 runs 16 residues. CDR3 sequence (DNA): TGTGCCAGCAGCGCCGAGGGCAAAAATTTACCGGCGGGCTACACCTTC. It specifies CASSAEGKNLPAGYTF.

The rearrangement joins TRBV9 to TRBJ1-2; perhaps TRBD1 as D (6 bases). CDR3 size: 12 residues. Germline CDR1 SGDLS, CDR2 YYNGEE. Trimming removed 3 bases from V and 8 bases from J, with 11 bases in between. CDR3 amino acids: CASSASGEGYTF. The CDR3 coding sequence is TGTGCCAGCAGCGCGTCAGGGGAGGGCTACACCTTC.

As concerns this clone: This specimen includes other DNA sequences encoding the same CDR3. The chain recombines TRBV14 with TRBJ1-3; TRBD1 might be the D (6 bases). CDR3 length: 14 residues. Per germline, CDR1 SGHDN and CDR2 FVKESK. Trimming cost V 4 bases and J 4 bases, with 11 bases left between them. The CDR3 region is CASSRGGAGNTIYF. In DNA, the CDR3 is TGTGCCAGCAGCCGTGGGGGCGCCGGAAACACCATATATTTT.

The chain links TRBV7-9 to TRBJ1-4; D ambiguous. The germline CDR1 and CDR2 sequences are SEHNR and FQNEAQ (reference sequence). Trimming took off 2 bases at V and 10 bases at J, with 5 bases between the two ends. The CDR3 contains 11 residues. CDR3 in amino acids: CASSLSGKLFF. DNA for the CDR3: TGTGCCAGCAGCTTATCCGGAAAACTGTTTTTT.

This chain connects TRBV24-1 to TRBJ2-3, with 7 bases fitting TRBD1. Unmatched junction bases numbered 9, after V lost 3 bases and J lost 1 base. Germline assignment: CDR1 KGHDR and CDR2 SFDVKD. There are 17 residues in the CDR3. CDR3 protein: CATSDITQGPGTDTQYF. Here the CDR3 DNA reads TGTGCCACCAGTGATATAACACAGGGGCCAGGCACAGATACGCAGTATTTT.